The 6 T cell receptor beta chains in this list originate from one sample, sequenced in a study of metastatic and nonmetastatic thyroid tumors. Thyroid surgery was performed in patients who had received no treatment beforehand. MiXCR reprocessed the PCR reads for TCRdb. The sample includes some 45,000 clones, 9% to 14% of them seen just once. Material for sequencing was blood. The receptors stem from a male donor with papillary thyroid cancer or a benign thyroid nodule (not recorded which). Some clones in this sample may be carry-over from other donors' samples.

This clone has at least ten counts. The V and J genes are TRBV19 and TRBJ2-7; TRBD1 matches 8 bases. The CDR3 spans 14 residues. V lost 6 bases and J lost 0; bases outside the gene matches: 4. Germline V gene data show CDR1 as LNHDA and CDR2 as SQIVND (reference sequence). The CDR3 region is CASSRDRSSYEQYF. DNA of the CDR3: TGTGCCAGTAGCCGGGACAGGAGCTCCTACGAGCAGTACTTC.

This clone appeared a few times. V usage is TRBV2 and J usage is TRBJ2-7, with 8 bases fitting TRBD2. V lost 6 bases to trimming and J lost 3 bases; unmatched junction nucleotides: 7. The CDR3 has 14 amino acids. Per germline, CDR1 SNHLY and CDR2 FYNNEI. CDR3 sequence (DNA): TGTGCCAGCAGGAAGGTTACTAGCGGCTACGAGCAGTACTTC. The encoded protein is CASRKVTSGYEQYF. Looking up the rest from reference TRBV2 and TRBJ2-7 gives the full variable domain: EPEVTQTPSHQVTQMGQEVILRCVPISNHLYFYWYRQILGQKVEFLVSFYNNEISEKSEIFDDQFSVERPDGSNFTLKIRSTKLEDSAMYFCASRKVTSGYEQYFGPGTRLTVT.

This clone has ten or more counts. This sequence joins TRBV20-1 and TRBJ2-5; 9 bases are shared with TRBD2. There are 13 residues in the CDR3. The J segment lost 2 bases and the V segment lost 6 bases, leaving 4 bases of the junction unmatched. CDR1 DFQATT and CDR2 SNEGSKA come from the germline V gene (reference sequence). The CDR3 protein is CSAIAGEQETQYF. The DNA of the CDR3 is TGCAGTGCGATAGCGGGAGAACAAGAGACCCAGTACTTC.

Concerning this clone itself: The junction departs from the called germline gene at one end, perhaps through a read error. The chain employs TRBV3-1 and TRBJ1-1; 10 bases are shared with TRBD1. Germline V gene sequence: CDR1 LGHDT, CDR2 YNNKEL (reference sequence). CDR3 length: 15 residues. As DNA, the CDR3 is TGTGCCAACAGCCAACAGGACAGGGGGGGCACTGAAGCTTTCTTT. Its translation is CANSQQDRGGTEAFF.

This chain connects TRBV6-4 to TRBJ2-7, with D perhaps being TRBD1 or TRBD2 (7 bases each). V gave up 9 bases and J gave up 2 bases, with 14 bases separating them. The CDR3 runs to 13 residues. Germline assignment: CDR1 MRHNA and CDR2 SNTAGT. This chain's CDR3 is CARIRGGAYEQYF. The CDR3, as DNA: TGTGCCAGAATCAGGGGGGGGGCCTACGAGCAGTACTTC.

A remark on this clone: Possible read error: a much larger clone is one base away. This rearrangement joins TRBV19 to TRBJ2-2; D is undetermined. Germline CDR1 reads LNHDA; CDR2 reads SQIVND (reference sequence). The CDR3 consists of 12 residues. CDR3 amino acids: CASSIAVGDLFF. The CDR3 bases are TGTGCCAGTAGTATAGCTGTTGGGGATCTGTTTTTT.